The 29 T cell receptor beta chains in this list originate from one sample, sequenced in a study of T cell repertoires in cytomegalovirus infection. One entry per CDR3 protein results from TCRdb running MiXCR on the reads. The sample holds around 200,000 distinct CDR3 sequences, about a sixth seen once. The sequenced sample consisted of CD8+ T cells from PBMCs. These receptors were obtained from a human donor in good health (CMV status not recorded). Some clones in this sample may be carry-over from other donors' samples.

The chain recombines TRBV6-2 or TRBV6-3 with TRBJ1-6; TRBD1 is a possible D gene (6 bases). Germline V gene lookup returns CDR1 MNHEY and CDR2 SVGEGT. V was trimmed by 1 base and J by 5 bases, leaving 9 bases between them. The CDR3 totals 15 residues. CDR3 in DNA: TGTGCCAGCAGTTACTGGACAGACAATAATTCACCCCTCCACTTT. Amino acids: CASSYWTDNNSPLHF.

V gene TRBV5-5 combines with J gene TRBJ1-5, with a possible D match to TRBD1 (6 bases). The CDR3 totals 15 residues. Trimming took off 2 bases at V and 6 bases at J, with 15 bases between the two ends. Germline values: CDR1 SGHKS, CDR2 YYEKEE (reference sequence). The CDR3 DNA is TGTGCCAGCAGCTTAGATGGCAGGGGAACTCAGCCCCAGCATTTT. Translated, it gives CASSLDGRGTQPQHF.

This clonotype was found a few times. J is TRBJ1-1 and V is TRBV7-8; the D is unclear. CDR3 length: 14 residues. Trimming left V 7 bases short and J 3 bases short, with 15 bases between. Germline assignment: CDR1 SGHVS and CDR2 FQNEAQ. The CDR3 protein is CASTRAVVYTEAFF. DNA for the CDR3: TGTGCCAGCACCCGGGCGGTAGTGTACACTGAAGCTTTCTTT.

The sample holds a few counts of this clonotype. The chain joins TRBV29-1 to TRBJ1-2, with D unclear. V gave up 4 bases and J gave up 7 bases, with 16 bases separating them. Germline lookup yields CDR1 SQVTM and CDR2 ANQGSEA. The CDR3 totals 13 residues. Here the CDR3 DNA reads TGCAGCGTTGGGGCCAGAGGGAAGATTGGCTACACCTTC. Translation: CSVGARGKIGYTF.

V gene TRBV7-9 combines with J gene TRBJ1-5, with 11 bases lining up with TRBD1. CDR1 is SEHNR and CDR2 is FQNEAQ in the germline V gene (reference sequence). The CDR3 consists of 15 residues. V gave up 4 bases and J gave up 6 bases; unmatched junction bases: 5. As DNA, the CDR3 is TGTGCCAGCAGCTCCGGGACAGGGGGGACTCAGCCCCAGCATTTT. Its protein product is CASSSGTGGTQPQHF.

CDR3 nucleotide sequence: TGTGCCAGCAGTTACGTGACAGGGAGTGGCGATGAGCAGTTCTTC. It yields the protein CASSYVTGSGDEQFF. The V call is TRBV6-5, the J call TRBJ2-1, with 7 nucleotides matching TRBD1. Germline V gene sequence: CDR1 MNHEY, CDR2 SVGAGI. This CDR3 comprises 15 residues. V lost 2 bases, J lost 8 bases, and 9 bases stayed unmatched.

This clonotype was counted ten times or more. The chain uses TRBV7-2 and TRBJ2-3; 8 bases are shared with TRBD2. The CDR3 is made up of 17 amino acids. Germline V gene lookup returns CDR1 SGHTA and CDR2 FQGNSA. The V and J ends lost 5 bases and 2 bases, in that order; junction bases with no gene match: 12. CDR3 in DNA: TGTGCCAGCAGCCCGCGGGGGGTAGCGGCCTACACAGATACGCAGTATTTT. Protein sequence: CASSPRGVAAYTDTQYF.

This clonotype was observed a few times. The chain joins TRBV6-6 to TRBJ2-7; D is unclear. From germline, CDR1 is MNHNY and CDR2 SVGAGI (reference sequence). This CDR3 has 13 residues. Trimming took off 7 bases at V and 3 bases at J, with 13 bases between the two ends. The CDR3 spells CASIDSTIYEQYF. The CDR3 bases are TGTGCCAGCATCGACTCCACGATCTACGAGCAGTACTTC.

The J gene is TRBJ1-2, the V gene TRBV28; D remains unclear. Germline V CDR1 and CDR2: MDHEN, SYDVKM. V was trimmed by 3 bases and J by 6 bases, leaving 20 bases between them. The CDR3 runs 16 residues. This CDR3 is CASSFGAEGDLNGYTF. DNA of the CDR3: TGTGCCAGCAGTTTCGGTGCGGAGGGAGACCTTAATGGCTACACCTTC.

The chain couples TRBV6-5 to TRBJ2-3; no firm D call. The length of the CDR3 is 12 residues. V lost 9 bases, J lost 2 bases, and 9 bases lay in between. CDR1 and CDR2 (germline): MNHEY, SVGAGI. CDR3 region: CASGRFTDTQYF. CDR3 DNA sequence: TGTGCCAGTGGTAGATTCACAGATACGCAGTATTTT.

CDR3 nucleotides: TGTGCCAGCAGATCTCAGGGGGACTATGGCTACACCTTC. This sequence encodes CASRSQGDYGYTF. The chain has TRBV6-2 or TRBV6-3 and TRBJ1-2; 7 bases are a match to TRBD1. CDR3 length equals 13 residues. Trimming took 6 bases from V and 3 from J; bases not matched to a gene: 4. Germline V gives CDR1 MNHEY, CDR2 SVGEGT.

The chain has TRBV29-1 and TRBJ2-7; 7 bases agree with TRBD1. The CDR3 runs to 13 residues. Unmatched junction bases numbered 6, after V lost 1 base and J lost 6 bases. Germline loops: CDR1 SQVTM, CDR2 ANQGSEA. The CDR3 DNA is TGCAGCGTTGAAGGCCCACAGGGGCTCGAGCAGTACTTC. It is translated as CSVEGPQGLEQYF.

This chain connects TRBV12-3 or TRBV12-4 to TRBJ1-2; D ambiguous. This CDR3 has 15 residues. V lost 4 bases and J lost 0, with 12 bases in between. The CDR3 reads CASSSPRKTNYGYTF. The CDR3 region has the DNA TGTGCCAGCAGTTCCCCCCGGAAAACTAACTATGGCTACACCTTC.

The V gene is TRBV7-2, the J gene TRBJ2-1; 14 bases line up with TRBD2. V lost 3 bases, J lost 6 bases, and 4 bases stayed unmatched. This CDR3 is 16 amino acids long. Germline CDR1 reads SGHTA; CDR2 reads FQGNSA. This CDR3 reads CASSFWTSGGLNEQFF. CDR3 sequence (DNA): TGTGCCAGCAGCTTCTGGACTAGCGGGGGGCTCAATGAGCAGTTCTTC.

The chain couples TRBV7-6 to TRBJ2-1; 8 positions match TRBD2. CDR1 and CDR2 (germline): SGHVS, FNYEAQ. The V segment lost 1 base and the J segment 0 bases; nucleotides outside the gene matches: 5. The CDR3 consists of 17 residues. The CDR3 nucleotides are TGTGCCAGCAGCTTAGTTCGGGAGGGTAGCTCCTACAATGAGCAGTTCTTC. Its protein is CASSLVREGSSYNEQFF.

There are a few counts of this clonotype. The V call is TRBV28, the J call TRBJ2-5; D may be TRBD1 or TRBD2 (5 bases each). The CDR3 is 17 amino acids. V shed 4 bases and J shed 4 bases, with 22 bases lying between them. Per the germline V gene, CDR1 is MDHEN and CDR2 is SYDVKM. The CDR3 DNA is TGTGCCAGCAGTTCCACCCCCGGGGCAAAGGCTGCAGAGACCCAGTACTTC. Amino acid sequence: CASSSTPGAKAAETQYF.

There are a few counts of this clonotype. The chain joins TRBV2 to TRBJ2-3; D is unresolved. Germline loops: CDR1 SNHLY, CDR2 FYNNEI. Trimming shortened V by 1 base and J by 6 bases, and 5 bases separated the two germline ends. This CDR3 contains 12 residues. CDR3 nucleotide sequence: TGTGCCAGCAGTGAAGAAGGTGATACGCAGTATTTT. As protein: CASSEEGDTQYF. Variable domain in full (rest from reference TRBV2 and TRBJ2-3): EPEVTQTPSHQVTQMGQEVILRCVPISNHLYFYWYRQILGQKVEFLVSFYNNEISEKSEIFDDQFSVERPDGSNFTLKIRSTKLEDSAMYFCASSEEGDTQYFGPGTRLTVL.

This clonotype was detected a few times. The V gene is TRBV6-2 or TRBV6-3, the J gene TRBJ1-2; D is ambiguous. Trimming took off 7 bases at V and 0 bases at J, with 12 bases between the two ends. This CDR3 comprises 14 residues. The germline CDR1 and CDR2 sequences are MNHEY and SVGEGT. The CDR3 here is CASIQHGSNYGYTF. The CDR3, as DNA: TGTGCCAGCATCCAACATGGATCTAACTATGGCTACACCTTC.

This chain connects TRBV19 to TRBJ2-5; D unclear. The CDR3 length is 16 residues. Germline CDR1 reads LNHDA; CDR2 reads SQIVND (reference sequence). V gave up 2 bases and J gave up 5 bases, with 18 bases separating them. CDR3 in DNA: TGTGCCAGTAGTATAAGGGTGGATGCCTCAAGGGAGACCCAGTACTTC. This encodes CASSIRVDASRETQYF.

The rearrangement uses TRBV29-1 and TRBJ2-2; D tentatively reads TRBD1 or TRBD2 (5 bases each). This CDR3 region has 13 residues. V was trimmed by 6 bases and J by 1 base, leaving 9 bases between them. Germline V lookup: CDR1 SQVTM, CDR2 ANQGSEA. The CDR3: CSVRDGNTGELFF. CDR3 coding DNA: TGCAGCGTCCGGGACGGGAACACCGGGGAGCTGTTTTTT.

The chain uses TRBV6-5 and TRBJ2-2; TRBD2 agrees at 13 bases. Trimming took 4 bases from V and 6 from J; bases not matched to a gene: 17. The CDR3 sequence is 20 residues long. CDR1 is MNHEY, CDR2 SVGAGI, per germline. For the CDR3, the DNA is TGTGCCAGCAGTTCCCGACTAGCGGGGGGCTGGGTGGGGATCCCCGGGGAGCTGTTTTTT. Amino acid sequence: CASSSRLAGGWVGIPGELFF.

This clonotype was observed many times. The rearrangement links TRBV7-9 to TRBJ2-1; 7 bases align to TRBD2. Trimming at V came to 5 bases and at J to 5 bases, leaving 9 bases not matched to a gene. Germline CDR1 and CDR2: SEHNR and FQNEAQ (reference sequence). This CDR3 spans 15 amino acids. The CDR3 spells CASSASGTNHNEQFF. CDR3 nucleotide sequence: TGTGCCAGCAGCGCTTCCGGGACTAATCACAATGAGCAGTTCTTC.

The sample holds many counts of this clonotype. The chain has TRBV7-4 and TRBJ1-5, with D perhaps TRBD1 (6 bases). From germline, CDR1 is SGHVT and CDR2 SQSDAQ. This CDR3 region has 18 residues. Trimming pared 0 bases from V and 0 bases from J, leaving 15 bases between. CDR3 nucleotides: TGTGCCAGCAGCTTAGCAATCCCACAGGGAGATAGCAATCAGCCCCAGCATTTT. Its protein is CASSLAIPQGDSNQPQHF.

This clonotype occurred a few times. The chain recombines TRBV4-2 with TRBJ1-2; 10 nucleotides align to TRBD1. The ends lost 1 base at V and 3 bases at J; junction bases unmatched: 5. There are 16 residues in the CDR3. CDR1 is LGHNA and CDR2 is YNFKEQ in the germline V gene. DNA of the CDR3: TGTGCCAGCAGCCAAGGAACGACAGGGGGCGACTATGGCTACACCTTC. This translates into CASSQGTTGGDYGYTF.

This clonotype was seen a handful of times. The chain links TRBV30 to TRBJ2-7; D is unresolved. The CDR3 is 11 amino acids. Trimming cost V 1 base and J 6 bases, with 7 bases left between them. The germline CDR1 and CDR2 sequences are GTSNPN and SVGIG (reference sequence). Written as DNA, the CDR3 is TGTGCCTGGAGTGCCAGTTCCGAGCAGTACTTC. Translation gives CAWSASSEQYF. Drawing the rest from reference TRBV30 and TRBJ2-7, the complete variable domain is SQTIHQWPATLVQPVGSPLSLECTVEGTSNPNLYWYRQAAGRGLQLLFYSVGIGQISSEVPQNLSASRPQDRQFILSSKKLLLSDSGFYLCAWSASSEQYFGPGTRLTVT.

V usage is TRBV7-9 and J usage is TRBJ1-1, with 10 bases matching TRBD1. CDR3 length: 15 residues. The V and J ends lost 5 bases and 4 bases, in that order; junction bases with no gene match: 7. The germline V gene has CDR1 SEHNR and CDR2 FQNEAQ (reference sequence). The CDR3 loop is CASSPGTGEFTEAFF. CDR3 nucleotides: TGTGCCAGCAGCCCCGGGACAGGGGAGTTCACTGAAGCTTTCTTT.

This clonotype was seen only a few times. The rearrangement links TRBV4-1 to TRBJ2-5; D may be TRBD2 (5 bases). Trimming shortened V by 0 bases and J by 2 bases, and 7 bases separated the two germline ends. CDR1 and CDR2 (germline): MGHRA, YSYEKL. The CDR3 extends over 14 amino acids. The chain's CDR3 is CASSQDQRQETQYF. The CDR3 bases are TGCGCCAGCAGCCAAGATCAGCGGCAAGAGACCCAGTACTTC.

This clonotype was seen only a few times. The genes are TRBV18 and TRBJ2-3; tentative D call: TRBD2 (5 bases). Germline CDR1 KGHSH, CDR2 LQKENI. CDR3 length: 15 amino acids. Trimming left V 3 bases short and J 0 bases short, with 10 bases between. This CDR3 reads CASSPEVLSTDTQYF. The CDR3 region has the DNA TGTGCCAGCTCACCGGAGGTCTTAAGCACAGATACGCAGTATTTT.

This clonotype was detected a few times. The chain couples TRBV12-3 or TRBV12-4 to TRBJ1-1; D is perhaps TRBD1 (5 bases). The CDR3 is 14 residues long. V shed 4 bases and J shed 6 bases, with 15 bases lying between them. The CDR3 coding sequence is TGTGCCAGCAGTTCCAGGGTAGGTCCCTCTGAAGCTTTCTTT. It translates to CASSSRVGPSEAFF.